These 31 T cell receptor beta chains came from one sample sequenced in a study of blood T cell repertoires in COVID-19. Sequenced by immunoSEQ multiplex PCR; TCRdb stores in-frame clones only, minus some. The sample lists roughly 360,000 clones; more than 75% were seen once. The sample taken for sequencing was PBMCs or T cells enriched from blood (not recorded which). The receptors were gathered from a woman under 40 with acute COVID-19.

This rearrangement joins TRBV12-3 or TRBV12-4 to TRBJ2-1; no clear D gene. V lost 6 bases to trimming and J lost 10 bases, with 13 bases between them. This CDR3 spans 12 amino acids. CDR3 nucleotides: TGTGCCAGCAGCCTAAGTTTATGGGAGCAGTTCTTC. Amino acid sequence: CASSLSLWEQFF.

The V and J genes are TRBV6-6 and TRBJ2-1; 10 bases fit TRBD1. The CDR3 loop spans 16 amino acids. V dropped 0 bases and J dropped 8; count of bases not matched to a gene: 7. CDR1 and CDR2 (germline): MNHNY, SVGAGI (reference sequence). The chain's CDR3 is CASSYSDRGTGDEQFF. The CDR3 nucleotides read TGTGCCAGCAGTTACTCCGATAGGGGGACAGGGGATGAGCAGTTCTTC.

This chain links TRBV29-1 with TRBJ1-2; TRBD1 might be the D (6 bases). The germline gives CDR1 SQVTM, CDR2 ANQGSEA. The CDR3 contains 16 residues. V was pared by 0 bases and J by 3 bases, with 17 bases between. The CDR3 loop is CSVEDPIVQGYYGYTF. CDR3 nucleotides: TGCAGCGTTGAAGATCCCATAGTTCAGGGGTACTATGGCTACACCTTC. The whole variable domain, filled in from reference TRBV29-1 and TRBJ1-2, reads SAVISQKPSRDICQRGTSLTIQCQVDSQVTMMFWYRQQPGQSLTLIATANQGSEATYESGFVIDKFPISRPNLTFSTLTVSNMSPEDSSIYLCSVEDPIVQGYYGYTFGSGTRLTVV.

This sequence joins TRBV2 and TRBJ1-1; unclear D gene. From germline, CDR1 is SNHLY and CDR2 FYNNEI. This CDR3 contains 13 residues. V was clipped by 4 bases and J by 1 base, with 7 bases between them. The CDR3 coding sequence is TGTGCCAGCAGTGGGAGGGCGAACACTGAAGCTTTCTTT. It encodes CASSGRANTEAFF.

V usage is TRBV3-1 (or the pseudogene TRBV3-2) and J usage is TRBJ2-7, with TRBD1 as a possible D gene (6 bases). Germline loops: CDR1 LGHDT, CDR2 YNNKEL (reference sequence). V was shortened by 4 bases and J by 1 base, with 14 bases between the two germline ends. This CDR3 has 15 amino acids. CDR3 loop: CASSRVNTGSYEQYF. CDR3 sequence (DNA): TGTGCCAGCAGCCGAGTGAACACAGGGTCCTACGAGCAGTACTTC.

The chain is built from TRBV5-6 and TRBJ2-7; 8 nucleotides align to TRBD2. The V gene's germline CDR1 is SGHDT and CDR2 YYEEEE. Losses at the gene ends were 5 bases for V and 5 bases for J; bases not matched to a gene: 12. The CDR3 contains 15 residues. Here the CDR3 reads CASSLLRLAIHEQYF. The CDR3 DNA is TGTGCCAGCAGTCTTTTGAGACTAGCGATCCACGAGCAGTACTTC.

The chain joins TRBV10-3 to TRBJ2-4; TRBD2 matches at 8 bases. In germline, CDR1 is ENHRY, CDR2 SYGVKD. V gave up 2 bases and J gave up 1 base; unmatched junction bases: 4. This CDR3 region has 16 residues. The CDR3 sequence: CAISERGGSAKNIQYF. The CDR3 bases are TGTGCCATCAGTGAGCGGGGGGGGTCTGCCAAAAACATTCAGTACTTC.

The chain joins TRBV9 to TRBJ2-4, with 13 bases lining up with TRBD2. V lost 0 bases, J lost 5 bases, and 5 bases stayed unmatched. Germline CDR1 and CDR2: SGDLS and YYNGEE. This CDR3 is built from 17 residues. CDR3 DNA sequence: TGTGCCAGCAGCGTAGGTCGGACTAGCGGGGGCGAAAACATTCAGTACTTC. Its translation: CASSVGRTSGGENIQYF.

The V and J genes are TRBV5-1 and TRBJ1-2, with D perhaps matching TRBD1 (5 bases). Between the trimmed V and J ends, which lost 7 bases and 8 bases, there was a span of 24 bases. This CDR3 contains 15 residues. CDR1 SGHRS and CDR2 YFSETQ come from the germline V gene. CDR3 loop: CASSVEGATERGYTF. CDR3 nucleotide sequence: TGCGCCAGCTCGGTTGAAGGGGCCACAGAGAGGGGCTACACCTTC.

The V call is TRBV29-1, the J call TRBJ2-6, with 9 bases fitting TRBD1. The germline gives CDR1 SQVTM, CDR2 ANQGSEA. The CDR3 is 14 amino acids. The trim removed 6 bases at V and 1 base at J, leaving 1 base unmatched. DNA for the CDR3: TGCAGCGTGGGGACAGGGTCTGGGGCCAACGTCCTGACTTTC. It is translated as CSVGTGSGANVLTF.

CDR3 nucleotide sequence: TGTGCCAGCAGTTTACGGGGGAGCTCCTATAATTCACCCCTCCACTTT. Translation: CASSLRGSSYNSPLHF. The chain recombines TRBV28 with TRBJ1-6; TRBD1 might be the D (5 bases). The CDR3 has 16 amino acids. The V gene's germline CDR1 is MDHEN and CDR2 SYDVKM. Trimming took off 2 bases at V and 0 bases at J, with 8 bases between the two ends. Together with reference TRBV28 and TRBJ1-6, the CDR3 gives the full variable domain: DVKVTQSSRYLVKRTGEKVFLECVQDMDHENMFWYRQDPGLGLRLIYFSYDVKMKEKGDIPEGYSVSREKKERFSLILESASTNQTSMYLCASSLRGSSYNSPLHFGNGTRLTVT.

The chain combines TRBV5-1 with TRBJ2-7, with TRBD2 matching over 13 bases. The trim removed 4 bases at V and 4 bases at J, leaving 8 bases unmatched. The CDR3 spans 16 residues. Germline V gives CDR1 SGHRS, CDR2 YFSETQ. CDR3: CASSVSTSGGLYEQYF. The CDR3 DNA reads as TGCGCCAGCAGCGTTTCGACTAGCGGGGGGCTATACGAGCAGTACTTC. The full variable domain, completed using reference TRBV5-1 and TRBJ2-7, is KAGVTQTPRYLIKTRGQQVTLSCSPISGHRSVSWYQQTPGQGLQFLFEYFSETQRNKGNFPGRFSGRQFSNSRSEMNVSTLELGDSALYLCASSVSTSGGLYEQYFGPGTRLTVT.

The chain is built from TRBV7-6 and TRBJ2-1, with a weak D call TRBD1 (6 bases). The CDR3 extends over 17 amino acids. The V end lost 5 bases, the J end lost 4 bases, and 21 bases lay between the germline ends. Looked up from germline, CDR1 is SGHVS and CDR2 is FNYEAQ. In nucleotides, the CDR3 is TGTGCCAGCAGCCGACGGTTGAGGGGGAGTACTTACAATGAGCAGTTCTTC. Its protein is CASSRRLRGSTYNEQFF.

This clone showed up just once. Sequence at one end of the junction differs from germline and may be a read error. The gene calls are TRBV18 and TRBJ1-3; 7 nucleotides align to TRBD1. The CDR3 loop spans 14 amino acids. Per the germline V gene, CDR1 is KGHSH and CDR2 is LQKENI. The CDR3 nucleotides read TGTGCCAGCTCACAACAACTAACCGGCGGACAGGCAGATTTT. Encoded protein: CASSQQLTGGQADF.

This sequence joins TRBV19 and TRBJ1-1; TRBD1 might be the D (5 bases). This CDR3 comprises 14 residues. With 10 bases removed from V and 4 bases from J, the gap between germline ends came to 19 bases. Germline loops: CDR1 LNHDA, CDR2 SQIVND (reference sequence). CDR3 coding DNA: TGTGCCACCTCCCCTGGGGCAGTGACCACTGAAGCTTTCTTT. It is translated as CATSPGAVTTEAFF.

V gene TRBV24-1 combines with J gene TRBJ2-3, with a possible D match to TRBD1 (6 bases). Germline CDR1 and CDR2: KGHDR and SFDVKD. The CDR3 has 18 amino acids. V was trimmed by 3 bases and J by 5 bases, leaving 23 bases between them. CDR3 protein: CATSDEQNSQGRRDTQYF. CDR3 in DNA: TGTGCCACCAGTGATGAGCAAAATTCTCAGGGGCGCCGAGATACGCAGTATTTT.

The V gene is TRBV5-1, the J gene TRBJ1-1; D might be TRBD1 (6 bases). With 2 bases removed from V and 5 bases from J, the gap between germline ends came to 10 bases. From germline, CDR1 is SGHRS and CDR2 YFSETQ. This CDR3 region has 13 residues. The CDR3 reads CASSFWGRTEAFF. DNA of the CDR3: TGCGCCAGCAGCTTCTGGGGGCGGACTGAAGCTTTCTTT.

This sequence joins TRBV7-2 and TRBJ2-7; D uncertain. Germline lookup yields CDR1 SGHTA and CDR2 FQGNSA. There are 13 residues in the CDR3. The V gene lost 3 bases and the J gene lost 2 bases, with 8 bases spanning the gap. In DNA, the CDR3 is TGTGCCAGCAGCTTCACACGTACCTACGAGCAGTACTTC. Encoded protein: CASSFTRTYEQYF.

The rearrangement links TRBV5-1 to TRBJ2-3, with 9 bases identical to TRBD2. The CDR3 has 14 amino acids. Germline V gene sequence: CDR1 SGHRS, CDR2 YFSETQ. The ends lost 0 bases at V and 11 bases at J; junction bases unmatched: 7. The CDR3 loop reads CASSLGSGGRRQYF. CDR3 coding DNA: TGCGCCAGCAGCTTGGGTAGCGGGGGAAGGAGGCAGTATTTT.

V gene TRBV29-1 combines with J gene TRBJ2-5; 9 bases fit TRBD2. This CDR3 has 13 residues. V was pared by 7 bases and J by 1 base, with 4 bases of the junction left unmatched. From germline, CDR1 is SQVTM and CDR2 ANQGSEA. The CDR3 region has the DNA TGCAGCGCAGAAGCGGGGGGCCAAGAGACCCAGTACTTC. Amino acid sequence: CSAEAGGQETQYF.

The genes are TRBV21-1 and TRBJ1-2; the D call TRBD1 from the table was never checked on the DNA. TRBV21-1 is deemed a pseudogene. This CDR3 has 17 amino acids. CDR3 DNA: TGTGCCAGCAGCAAAAGTGTGACAGATTGGTTAATCTATGGCTACACCTTC. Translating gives CASSKSVTDWLIYGYTF.

The CDR3 coding sequence is TGTGCCAGCAGCATCACGCCGTTAGCGGGGTATGAGCAGTTCTTC. Translation gives CASSITPLAGYEQFF. J is TRBJ2-1 and V is TRBV7-9; 8 bases map to TRBD2. Germline CDR1 is SEHNR and CDR2 is FQNEAQ (reference sequence). CDR3 length equals 15 residues. J gave up 8 bases and V 5 bases, and 11 bases lay outside the gene matches.

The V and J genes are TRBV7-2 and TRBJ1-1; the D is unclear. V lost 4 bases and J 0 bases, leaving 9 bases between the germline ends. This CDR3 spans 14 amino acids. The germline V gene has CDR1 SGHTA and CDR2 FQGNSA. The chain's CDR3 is CASSYLVLNTEAFF. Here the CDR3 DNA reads TGTGCCAGCAGCTATCTCGTCCTGAACACTGAAGCTTTCTTT.

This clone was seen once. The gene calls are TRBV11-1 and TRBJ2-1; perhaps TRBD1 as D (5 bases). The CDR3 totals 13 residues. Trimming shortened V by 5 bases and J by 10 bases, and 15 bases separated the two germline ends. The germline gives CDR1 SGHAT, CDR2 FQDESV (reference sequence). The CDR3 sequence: CASSDSQGGEQFF. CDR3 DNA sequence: TGTGCCAGCAGCGATTCCCAGGGTGGGGAGCAGTTCTTC.

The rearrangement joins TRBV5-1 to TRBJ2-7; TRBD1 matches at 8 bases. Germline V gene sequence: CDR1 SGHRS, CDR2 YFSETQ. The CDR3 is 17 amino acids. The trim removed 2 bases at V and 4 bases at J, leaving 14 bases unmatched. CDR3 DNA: TGCGCCAGCAGCTTCCCCTTAAAAGGACAGGGAACTTACGAGCAGTACTTC. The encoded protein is CASSFPLKGQGTYEQYF.

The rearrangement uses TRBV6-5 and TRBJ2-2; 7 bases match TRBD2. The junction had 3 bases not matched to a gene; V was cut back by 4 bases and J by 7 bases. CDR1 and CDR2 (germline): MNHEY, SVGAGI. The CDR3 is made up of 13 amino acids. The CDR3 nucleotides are TGTGCCAGCAGTTGGGGGGAGGGCGGGGAGCTGTTTTTT. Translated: CASSWGEGGELFF.

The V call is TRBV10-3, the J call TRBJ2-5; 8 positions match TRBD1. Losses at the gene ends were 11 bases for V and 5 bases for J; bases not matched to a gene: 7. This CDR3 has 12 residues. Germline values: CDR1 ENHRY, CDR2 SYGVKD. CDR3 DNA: TGTGCCGCGCGGACAGGGTGGGAGACCCAGTACTTC. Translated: CAARTGWETQYF.

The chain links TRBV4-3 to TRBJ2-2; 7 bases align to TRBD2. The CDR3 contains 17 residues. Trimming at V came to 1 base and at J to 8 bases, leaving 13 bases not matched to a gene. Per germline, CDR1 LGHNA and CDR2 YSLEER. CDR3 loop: CASSQVISGALTGELFF. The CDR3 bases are TGCGCCAGCAGCCAAGTAATAAGCGGGGCATTAACGGGGGAGCTGTTTTTT.

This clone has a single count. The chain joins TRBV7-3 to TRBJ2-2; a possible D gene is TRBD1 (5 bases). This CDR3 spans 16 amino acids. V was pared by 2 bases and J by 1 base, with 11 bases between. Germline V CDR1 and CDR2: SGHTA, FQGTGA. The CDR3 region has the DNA TGTGCCAGCAGCTTACTGGGGCGGAAGAACACCGGGGAGCTGTTTTTT. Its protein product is CASSLLGRKNTGELFF.

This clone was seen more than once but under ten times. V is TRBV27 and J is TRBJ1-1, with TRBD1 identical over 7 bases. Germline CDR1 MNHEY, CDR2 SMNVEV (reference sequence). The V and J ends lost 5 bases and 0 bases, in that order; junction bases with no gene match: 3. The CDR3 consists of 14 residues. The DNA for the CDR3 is TGTGCCAGCAGTCAGGGGGAAATGAACACTGAAGCTTTCTTT. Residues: CASSQGEMNTEAFF.

DNA for the CDR3: TGTGCCAGCAGGATGACTAGCGGGGGGGCCTACAATGAGCAGTTCTTC. Its protein is CASRMTSGGAYNEQFF. V and J are TRBV7-2 and TRBJ2-1, with TRBD2 matching 14 bases. Germline-derived CDR1 and CDR2 are SGHTA and FQGNSA. V lost 6 bases, J lost 2 bases, and 3 bases stayed unmatched. CDR3 length: 16 amino acids.